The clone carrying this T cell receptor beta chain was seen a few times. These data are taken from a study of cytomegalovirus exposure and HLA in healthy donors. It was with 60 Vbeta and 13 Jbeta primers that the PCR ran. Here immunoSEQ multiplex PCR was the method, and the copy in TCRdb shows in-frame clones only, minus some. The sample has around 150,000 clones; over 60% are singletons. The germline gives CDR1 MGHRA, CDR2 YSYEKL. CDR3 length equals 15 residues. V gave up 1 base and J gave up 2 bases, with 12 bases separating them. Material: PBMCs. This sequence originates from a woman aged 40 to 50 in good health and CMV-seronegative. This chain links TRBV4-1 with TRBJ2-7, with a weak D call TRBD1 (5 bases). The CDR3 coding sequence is TGCGCCAGCAGCCAAGTAGAAACAGGAACCTACGAGCAGTACTTC. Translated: CASSQVETGTYEQYF.